This T cell receptor beta chain was profiled in a study of CD8+CD57+ T cells in acquired aplastic anemia. Study-wide background: The study obtained an average of about 3.2 ug of DNA from sorted CD4+ and CD8+ cells. Researchers reported that healthy donors averaged roughly 9.8 million reads for CD4+ cells. The study, taken as a whole, reports: Patients had about 31 CD8+ CDR3 sequences in common with controls (the shared set).

According to the study, genomic DNA was the template for TCR beta VDJ and CDR3 profiling. TCRdb ran MiXCR on the reads and lists one entry per CDR3 protein. The table lists about 220,000 distinct CDR3 sequences, 30% to 35% of them singletons. This clonotype showed up many times. Its antigen is unknown. CDR1 is SGHDT, CDR2 YYEEEE, per germline. The CDR3 has 15 amino acids. V lost 1 base and J lost 4, with 9 bases in between. The clonotype was recovered from a human donor in good health, serving as a control. The chain is built from TRBV5-6 and TRBJ1-6, with D unclear. The sample taken for sequencing was sorted CD4+, CD8+, or CD8+CD57+ T cells (not recorded which) from PBMCs. The DNA of the CDR3 is TGTGCCAGCAGCTTGAACAGCCAATATAATTCACCCCTCCACTTT. Translation: CASSLNSQYNSPLHF.